This TCR beta chain originates from a study of T cells in Graves' hyperthyroidism and ophthalmopathy (dated by TCRdb to 2018 to 2020). At the level of the whole study: Peripheral blood was collected at initial diagnosis, before any treatment. To identify TCR V-J signatures that set the groups apart, the researchers used a discovery cohort of roughly 100 patients, made up of around 40 with Graves' ophthalmopathy and some 55 with stable Graves' hyperthyroidism. Prospective prediction of ophthalmopathy was tested in an independent validation cohort consisting of fewer than 20 hyperthyroidism patients and about 17 patients who later progressed to ophthalmopathy. The 100 discovery patients were randomly split 7:3 into training and test sets. In about 6 Graves' hyperthyroidism patients, the study also compared T-cell repertoires from thyroid tissue with T-cell repertoires from blood. Following sampling, methimazole starting at 30 mg daily was given to hyperthyroidism patients, and high-dose intravenous methylprednisolone was given to ophthalmopathy patients. According to the paper, TCR Vbeta CDR3 sequencing was carried out on some 130 peripheral blood samples, which came from fewer than 50 ophthalmopathy, under 85 hyperthyroidism and approximately 17 progressor patients. Study-wide conclusions, independent of this receptor: Most expanded thyroid clonotypes (frequency above 0.001) were also detected in blood, suggesting blood repertoires may reflect thyroid immune responses. In validation, the model predicted progression to ophthalmopathy with over 60% sensitivity and 72% to 85% specificity, a median of about 6 months before onset. No statistical method was used to set the sample size in advance, and investigators knew the group allocation. Ophthalmopathy was separated from stable hyperthyroidism by a 13 V-J signature model, with over 85% sensitivity and about 81% specificity obtained in cross-validation and 80%/75% obtained in testing.

TCR beta CDR3 regions were amplified from RNA transcripts. The first round of RT-PCR for the TCR CDR3 was performed with the HTBI primer set and the Qiagen OneStep RT-PCR kit. Libraries were constructed in a second round of multiplex PCR, after which size selection and purification were carried out. Sequencing of the libraries was done on an Illumina HiSeq2000 using paired-end 100 bp reads. As for how the authors treated the data: SOAPnuke was used to process the raw data, throwing out any read that contained adapters or uncalled bases, had a mean Phred below 15, or lacked an exact constant-primer or identifier match. High-quality paired reads were merged with COPE v1.2.5, and unique nucleotide sequences were defined as clonotypes. MiTCR v1.1 was used to align clonotypes to the IMGT TRBV, TRBD and TRBJ reference segments. The analysis was restricted to V-J combinations with a frequency above 0.0001, which together covered just over 99% of the repertoires. A TCS score was defined as the ratio of F50 (clonal expansion) to E x V (chaos), with BLOSUM62-based TCRdist applied between CDR3 peptides within each V-J. Welch's t-statistics and random forest reduced roughly 530 V-J features to about 12, which were used in a naive Bayes classifier (R e1071). Through fastp at Q25 and MiXCR, TCRdb rebuilt clones from the public reads, retaining in-frame beta chains. Every distinct CDR3 protein forms one entry, paired with its most common genes and DNA. In this record, the V and J calls reflect TCRdb's handling and not the investigators' own analysis. Recorded for this sample are over 150,000 distinct CDR3 sequences; around 16% of them occurred a single time. Jointly, the top ten make up 40% to 65% of the sample.

V lost 10 bases and J lost 8 bases; the stretch between them is 18 bases long. The CDR3 goes from the cysteine to the phenylalanine over 13 residues. Only the CDR3 DNA stays, 39 bases, in frame from base 1. Points on this clonotype: Its cognate antigen has yet to be identified. Base qualities were left out, and no much larger clone turns up one base away.

Stable Graves' hyperthyroidism was defined as no progression to ophthalmopathy during 18 months of follow-up. Hyperthyroidism patients were newly diagnosed, with disease duration under 2 months, and aged 18 to 65 years. Patients with uncontrolled infections, other autoimmune diseases, pregnancy or lactation were excluded. Clinical symptoms, serum thyroxine and TRAb, thyroid ultrasound, and orbital computed tomography formed the basis for the diagnoses. Ficoll-Paque density gradient centrifugation was used to isolate PBMCs from about 10 ml of fresh peripheral blood. Trizol reagent was used to extract total RNA, and RNA quality was then checked on an Agilent 2100 Bioanalyzer.

The chain employs TRBV12-3 or TRBV12-4 and TRBJ2-1; the D region possibly corresponds to TRBD2 (5 bases align). The source is a woman in her forties or fifties with Graves' hyperthyroidism. Source material: blood. The nucleotide sequence is given as TGTGCCACCGAAACTGAGACGGAGGATGAGCAGTTCTTC. The translation is CATETETEDEQFF.